This T cell receptor (beta chain) was sequenced during a study of blood T cell repertoires in COVID-19. In the case of this clone: A read error may produce the germline difference seen at one junction end.

Original analysis: Reference gene primer amplification in the assay estimated nucleated cell counts. The assay was immunoSEQ multiplex PCR, and TCRdb's table has in-frame clones only and misses some. Clone size and V and J calls were adopted from that table, with D and trimming inferred from the DNA. The sample holds approximately 240,000 clones; 85% are singletons and the top ten take around 6.5%. Germline CDR1 reads SSHAT; CDR2 reads FNYEAQ (reference sequence). CDR3 length: 18 residues. This TCR was recovered from a woman aged 55-69 years with active or convalescent COVID-19. The sequencing sample was made of peripheral blood. The gene calls are TRBV7-7 and TRBJ2-2; TRBD2 aligns across 11 bases. This chain's CDR3 is CASSGKGASSGRAGELFF. CDR3 in DNA: TGTGCTAGCAGCGGGAAAGGAGCTAGTAGCGGGAGGGCCGGGGAGCTGTTTTTT. The whole variable domain, filled in from reference TRBV7-7 and TRBJ2-2, reads GAGVSQSPRYKVTKRGQDVTLRCDPISSHATLYWYQQALGQGPEFLTYFNYEAQPDKSGLPSDRFSAERPEGSISTLTIQRTEQRDSAMYRCASSGKGASSGRAGELFFGEGSRLTVL.